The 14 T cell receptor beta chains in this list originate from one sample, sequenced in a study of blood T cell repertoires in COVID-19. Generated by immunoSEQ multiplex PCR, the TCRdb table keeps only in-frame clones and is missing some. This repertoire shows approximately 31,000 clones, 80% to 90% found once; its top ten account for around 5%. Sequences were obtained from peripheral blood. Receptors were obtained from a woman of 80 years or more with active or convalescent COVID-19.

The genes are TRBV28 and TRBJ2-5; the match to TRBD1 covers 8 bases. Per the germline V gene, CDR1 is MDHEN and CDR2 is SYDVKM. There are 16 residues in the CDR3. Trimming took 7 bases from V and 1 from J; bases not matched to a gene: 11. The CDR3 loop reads CASILGTGDFQETQYF. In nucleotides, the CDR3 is TGTGCCAGCATCTTGGGGACAGGAGACTTCCAAGAGACCCAGTACTTC.

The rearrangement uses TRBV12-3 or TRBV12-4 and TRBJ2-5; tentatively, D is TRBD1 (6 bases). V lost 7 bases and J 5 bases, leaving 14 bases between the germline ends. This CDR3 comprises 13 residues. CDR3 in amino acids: CASKQGAWETQYF. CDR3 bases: TGTGCCAGCAAACAGGGAGCGTGGGAGACCCAGTACTTC.

The CDR3 DNA reads TGTGCCAGCAGGAAGCCAGACAGGCCCTACTCTGGAAACACCATATATTTT. Amino acid sequence: CASRKPDRPYSGNTIYF. V and J are TRBV27 and TRBJ1-3; D might be TRBD1 (6 bases). The V gene's germline CDR1 is MNHEY and CDR2 SMNVEV (reference sequence). V dropped 6 bases and J dropped 0 bases, with 18 bases sitting between them. The CDR3 is 17 amino acids.

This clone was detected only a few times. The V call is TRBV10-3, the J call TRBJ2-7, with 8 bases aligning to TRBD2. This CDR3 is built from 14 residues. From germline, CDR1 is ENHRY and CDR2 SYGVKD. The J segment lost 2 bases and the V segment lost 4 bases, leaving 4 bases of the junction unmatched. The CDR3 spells CAISGGLDPYEQYF. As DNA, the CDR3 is TGTGCCATCAGTGGGGGACTAGACCCCTACGAGCAGTACTTC.

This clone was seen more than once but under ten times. Here the CDR3 DNA reads TGTGCCAGTAGTAGAGCACCTGACAGACGCTATGGCTACACCTTC. Residues: CASSRAPDRRYGYTF. The rearrangement links TRBV19 to TRBJ1-2; weak D call: TRBD1 (5 bases). Germline lookup yields CDR1 LNHDA and CDR2 SQIVND (reference sequence). This CDR3 has 15 amino acids. Trimming cost V 4 bases and J 4 bases, with 16 bases left between them.

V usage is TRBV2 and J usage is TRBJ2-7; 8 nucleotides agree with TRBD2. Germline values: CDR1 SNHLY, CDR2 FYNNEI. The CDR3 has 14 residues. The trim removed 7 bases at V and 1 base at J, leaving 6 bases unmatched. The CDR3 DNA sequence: TGTGCCAGCACTACCGGGGGGGGGTCCTACGAGCAGTACTTC. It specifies CASTTGGGSYEQYF. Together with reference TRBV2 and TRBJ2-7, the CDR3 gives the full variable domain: EPEVTQTPSHQVTQMGQEVILRCVPISNHLYFYWYRQILGQKVEFLVSFYNNEISEKSEIFDDQFSVERPDGSNFTLKIRSTKLEDSAMYFCASTTGGGSYEQYFGPGTRLTVT.

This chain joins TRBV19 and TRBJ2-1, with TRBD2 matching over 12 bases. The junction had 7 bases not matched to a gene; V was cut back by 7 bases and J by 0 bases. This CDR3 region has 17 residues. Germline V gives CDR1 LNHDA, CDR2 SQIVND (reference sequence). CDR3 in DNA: TGTGCCAGTAACCTAGCGGGGGGGCCAAGCTCCTACAATGAGCAGTTCTTC. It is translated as CASNLAGGPSSYNEQFF.

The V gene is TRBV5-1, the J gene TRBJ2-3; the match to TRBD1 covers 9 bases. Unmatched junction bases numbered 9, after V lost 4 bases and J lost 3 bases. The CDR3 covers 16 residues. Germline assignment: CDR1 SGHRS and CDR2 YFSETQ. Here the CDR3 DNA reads TGCGCCAGCAGCCCTATGACAGGGGGGATGACAGATACGCAGTATTTT. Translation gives CASSPMTGGMTDTQYF. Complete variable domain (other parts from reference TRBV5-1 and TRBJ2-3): KAGVTQTPRYLIKTRGQQVTLSCSPISGHRSVSWYQQTPGQGLQFLFEYFSETQRNKGNFPGRFSGRQFSNSRSEMNVSTLELGDSALYLCASSPMTGGMTDTQYFGPGTRLTVL.

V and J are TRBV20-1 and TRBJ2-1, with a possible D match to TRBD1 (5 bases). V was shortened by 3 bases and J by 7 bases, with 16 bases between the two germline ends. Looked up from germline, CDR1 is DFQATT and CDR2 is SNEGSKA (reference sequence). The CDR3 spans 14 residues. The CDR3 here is CSASNTGKQNEQFF. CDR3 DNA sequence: TGCAGTGCTAGTAACACAGGCAAGCAGAATGAGCAGTTCTTC.

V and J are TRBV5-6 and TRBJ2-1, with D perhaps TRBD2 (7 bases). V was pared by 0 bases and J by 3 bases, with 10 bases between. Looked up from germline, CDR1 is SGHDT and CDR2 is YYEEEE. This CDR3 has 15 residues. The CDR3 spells CASSLEGGRYNEQFF. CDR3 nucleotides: TGTGCCAGCAGCTTGGAGGGGGGGCGCTACAATGAGCAGTTCTTC.

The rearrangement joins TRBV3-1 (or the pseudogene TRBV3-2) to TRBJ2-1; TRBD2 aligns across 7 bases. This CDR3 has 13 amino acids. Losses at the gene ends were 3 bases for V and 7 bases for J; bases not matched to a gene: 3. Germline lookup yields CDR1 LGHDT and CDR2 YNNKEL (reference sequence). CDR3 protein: CASSQSSGNEQFF. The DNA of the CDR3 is TGTGCCAGCAGCCAGTCTAGCGGAAATGAGCAGTTCTTC.

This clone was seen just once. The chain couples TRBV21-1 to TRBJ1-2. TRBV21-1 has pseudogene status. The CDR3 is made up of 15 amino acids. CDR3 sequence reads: CASSKVRGASHGYTF. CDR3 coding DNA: TGTGCCAGCAGCAAAGTTCGGGGGGCCAGTCATGGCTACACCTTC.

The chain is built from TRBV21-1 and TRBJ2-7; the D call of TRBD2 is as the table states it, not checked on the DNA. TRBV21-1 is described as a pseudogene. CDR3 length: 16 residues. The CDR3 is CASTIIGGFNLYEQYF. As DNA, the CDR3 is TGTGCCAGCACGATAATCGGAGGGTTTAATTTATACGAGCAGTACTTC.

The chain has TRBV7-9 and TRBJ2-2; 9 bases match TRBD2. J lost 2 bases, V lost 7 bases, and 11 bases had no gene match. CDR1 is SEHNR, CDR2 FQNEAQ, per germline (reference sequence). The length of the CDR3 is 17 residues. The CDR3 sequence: CASTPPSSGVNTGELFF. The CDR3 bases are TGTGCCAGCACGCCACCTTCTAGCGGGGTCAACACCGGGGAGCTGTTTTTT.